The 29 T cell receptor beta chains below all came from one sample that was sequenced in a study of blood T cell repertoires in COVID-19. TCRdb's copy holds only in-frame clones and misses some; the assay was immunoSEQ multiplex PCR. The sample shows 250,000 to 300,000 clones, 70% to 90% of them seen only once. Source material: PBMCs or T cells enriched from blood (not recorded which). These TCRs come from a woman aged 50 to 65 who had recovered from COVID-19.

The gene calls are TRBV29-1 and TRBJ2-1; maybe TRBD2 (5 bases). Germline CDR1 reads SQVTM; CDR2 reads ANQGSEA. The germline V and J ends were trimmed by 6 bases and 0 bases, with 12 bases remaining between them. This CDR3 has 14 residues. CDR3 amino acids: CSVRDYPSYNEQFF. CDR3 nucleotides: TGCAGCGTCCGAGACTACCCCTCCTACAATGAGCAGTTCTTC.

V usage is TRBV27 and J usage is TRBJ2-2, with 12 bases identical to TRBD2. The CDR3 covers 22 residues. The junction had 17 bases not matched to a gene; V was cut back by 1 base and J by 2 bases. Per germline, CDR1 MNHEY and CDR2 SMNVEV (reference sequence). The CDR3 region has the DNA TGTGCCAGCAGTTTATTGTTCCTGACTAGCGGGAGCGACAAACCTAACACCGGGGAGCTGTTTTTT. Amino acids: CASSLLFLTSGSDKPNTGELFF.

This chain connects TRBV5-1 to TRBJ1-3; perhaps TRBD1 as D (6 bases). CDR3 length equals 18 residues. CDR1 and CDR2 from the germline V gene are SGHRS and YFSETQ. The germline V and J ends were trimmed by 0 bases and 0 bases, with 16 bases remaining between them. The CDR3 is CASSLGDKSSPSGNTIYF. The DNA for the CDR3 is TGCGCCAGCAGCTTGGGGGACAAATCAAGCCCCTCTGGAAACACCATATATTTT.

The chain joins TRBV12-3 or TRBV12-4 to TRBJ1-2; D is perhaps TRBD1 (6 bases). The CDR3 loop spans 13 amino acids. Trimming removed 6 bases at V and 6 bases at J, with 14 bases between. The CDR3 DNA sequence: TGTGCCAGCAGAAAGAGAGGGGGTCATGGCTACACCTTC. Residues: CASRKRGGHGYTF.

In this sample, this clone turned up once. This chain connects TRBV25-1 to TRBJ1-3; a possible D gene is TRBD1 (5 bases). This CDR3 has 14 amino acids. V dropped 2 bases and J dropped 3 bases, with 8 bases sitting between them. CDR1 and CDR2 from the germline V gene are MGHDK and SYGVNS. CDR3 in DNA: TGTGCCAGCAGTGAACCAGGGAATGGAAACACCATATATTTT. This translates into CASSEPGNGNTIYF.

The rearrangement joins TRBV29-1 to TRBJ2-1; a possible D gene is TRBD1 (5 bases). Germline V lookup: CDR1 SQVTM, CDR2 ANQGSEA. V shed 6 bases and J shed 4 bases, with 16 bases lying between them. The CDR3 extends over 14 amino acids. The CDR3: CSVRKTVNYNEQFF. The CDR3 DNA is TGCAGCGTCCGCAAGACAGTAAATTACAATGAGCAGTTCTTC.

The V and J genes are TRBV18 and TRBJ2-3; 7 nucleotides agree with TRBD2. The CDR3 has 15 amino acids. J was trimmed by 0 bases and V by 6 bases; bases with no gene match: 6. The germline gives CDR1 KGHSH, CDR2 LQKENI. CDR3 amino acids: CASSFISGSTDTQYF. The CDR3 DNA is TGTGCCAGCTCCTTCATTAGCGGGAGCACAGATACGCAGTATTTT.

This chain joins TRBV30 and TRBJ1-4; D not resolved. Germline-derived CDR1 and CDR2 are GTSNPN and SVGIG (reference sequence). CDR3 size: 14 residues. The germline V and J ends were trimmed by 2 bases and 8 bases, with 15 bases remaining between them. The CDR3 reads CAWSKPELAEKLFF. The CDR3 DNA reads TGTGCCTGGAGTAAACCGGAGTTAGCGGAAAAACTGTTTTTT.

This clone was seen a few times. This chain uses TRBV28 with TRBJ2-1, with 12 bases lining up with TRBD2. CDR3 length: 16 residues. The germline V gene has CDR1 MDHEN and CDR2 SYDVKM. The J segment lost 2 bases and the V segment lost 6 bases, leaving 5 bases of the junction unmatched. The CDR3 protein is CASRALAGGTYNEQFF. The DNA for the CDR3 is TGTGCCAGCAGGGCACTAGCGGGAGGCACCTACAATGAGCAGTTCTTC.

V gene TRBV28 combines with J gene TRBJ2-1, with TRBD1 as a possible D gene (6 bases). The CDR3 totals 13 residues. Trimming removed 6 bases at V and 7 bases at J, with 13 bases between. The germline gives CDR1 MDHEN, CDR2 SYDVKM. DNA for the CDR3: TGTGCCAGCAGGCGGCAGGGGAAAAATGAGCAGTTCTTC. Its protein is CASRRQGKNEQFF.

V and J are TRBV11-3 and TRBJ2-1; 9 nucleotides align to TRBD1. J was trimmed by 8 bases and V by 5 bases; bases with no gene match: 4. Germline CDR1 SGHNT, CDR2 YENEEA. CDR3 length: 13 amino acids. CDR3: CASSTRTGDEQFF. The CDR3 bases are TGTGCCAGCAGCACCCGGACAGGGGATGAGCAGTTCTTC.

This rearrangement joins TRBV11-3 to TRBJ2-1; TRBD2 aligns across 8 bases. In germline, CDR1 is SGHNT, CDR2 YENEEA. This CDR3 spans 13 amino acids. The V and J ends lost 4 bases and 10 bases, in that order; junction bases with no gene match: 6. CDR3 DNA: TGTGCCAGCAGCTCAGGACTAGCAGAGGAGCAGTTCTTC. Protein sequence: CASSSGLAEEQFF.

The rearrangement joins TRBV5-8 to TRBJ1-1; D perhaps matches TRBD1 (5 bases). V was cut by 6 bases and J by 6 bases, with 12 bases left in between. Germline V CDR1 and CDR2: SGHTS, YDEGEE. This CDR3 region has 12 residues. CDR3: CASIPGRAEAFF. The CDR3, as DNA: TGTGCCAGCATCCCAGGGAGGGCTGAAGCTTTCTTT.

CDR3 sequence (DNA): TGTGCCAGCAGCTTGGCACAGGCGAACACCGGGGAGCTGTTTTTT. Its translation is CASSLAQANTGELFF. The V call is TRBV5-5, the J call TRBJ2-2; maybe TRBD1 (5 bases). CDR1 and CDR2 (germline): SGHKS, YYEKEE (reference sequence). Trimming removed 0 bases at V and 0 bases at J, with 6 bases between. This CDR3 spans 15 amino acids.

The rearrangement uses TRBV28 and TRBJ1-1; 7 bases align to TRBD1. The trim removed 8 bases at V and 1 base at J, leaving 7 bases unmatched. CDR3 length: 14 residues. Germline CDR1 is MDHEN and CDR2 is SYDVKM. DNA for the CDR3: TGTGCCAGCCGAGGGGGACAGCAGAACACTGAAGCTTTCTTT. It specifies CASRGGQQNTEAFF.

The chain combines TRBV5-1 with TRBJ2-6, with D possibly being TRBD1 (5 bases). Germline CDR1 SGHRS, CDR2 YFSETQ. This CDR3 has 19 amino acids. Trimming shortened V by 4 bases and J by 3 bases, and 23 bases separated the two germline ends. The CDR3 DNA sequence: TGCGCCAGCAGCATTCCAGGGTCTCTGGGAATCTTTGGGGCCAACGTCCTGACTTTC. Amino acid sequence: CASSIPGSLGIFGANVLTF.

The rearrangement uses TRBV9 and TRBJ2-1; D ambiguous. The CDR3 is 14 residues long. The germline gives CDR1 SGDLS, CDR2 YYNGEE. V was shortened by 0 bases and J by 1 base, with 5 bases between the two germline ends. DNA for the CDR3: TGTGCCAGCAGCGTAGCCACTTCCTACAATGAGCAGTTCTTC. It specifies CASSVATSYNEQFF. The full variable domain, with the rest looked up from reference TRBV9 and TRBJ2-1, is DSGVTQTPKHLITATGQRVTLRCSPRSGDLSVYWYQQSLDQGLQFLIQYYNGEERAKGNILERFSAQQFPDLHSELNLSSLELGDSALYFCASSVATSYNEQFFGPGTRLTVL.

This chain connects TRBV5-4 to TRBJ1-6; D may be TRBD1 (6 bases). V was trimmed by 4 bases and J by 10 bases, leaving 24 bases between them. The CDR3 has 17 residues. The germline gives CDR1 SGHNT, CDR2 YYREEE (reference sequence). CDR3 bases: TGTGCCAGCAGCATAGCAAGAACAGGGCTTTCGGGATCACCCCTCCACTTT. Residues: CASSIARTGLSGSPLHF.

The count of this clone is one. V and J are TRBV9 and TRBJ2-6; no definite D call. Germline V gene lookup returns CDR1 SGDLS and CDR2 YYNGEE. V was cut by 3 bases and J by 1 base, with 14 bases left in between. The length of the CDR3 is 17 residues. As DNA, the CDR3 is TGTGCCAGCAGCGCACTCCATACAGCTTCTGGGGCCAACGTCCTGACTTTC. Translated: CASSALHTASGANVLTF.

The chain employs TRBV7-2 and TRBJ1-4; 7 bases fit TRBD1. In germline, CDR1 is SGHTA, CDR2 FQGNSA. This CDR3 is built from 15 residues. J was trimmed by 10 bases and V by 1 base; bases with no gene match: 9. CDR3 in amino acids: CASSLGSRGMGKLFF. The CDR3 DNA reads TGTGCCAGCAGCTTAGGTTCCAGGGGGATGGGAAAACTGTTTTTT.

The chain recombines TRBV6-5 with TRBJ1-2; a possible D gene is TRBD1 (5 bases). The length of the CDR3 is 12 residues. The V gene lost 7 bases and the J gene lost 7 bases, with 13 bases spanning the gap. Germline loops: CDR1 MNHEY, CDR2 SVGAGI. The CDR3 region is CASTEGYGGYTF. CDR3 DNA sequence: TGTGCCAGCACGGAGGGGTACGGTGGCTACACCTTC.

The chain links TRBV18 to TRBJ2-3; 8 bases map to TRBD2. The CDR3 has 18 residues. Germline assignment: CDR1 KGHSH and CDR2 LQKENI. Trimming cost V 5 bases and J 2 bases; bases outside gene matches: 15. CDR3 sequence reads: CASSSQAFSGSPTDTQYF. The CDR3 coding sequence is TGTGCCAGCTCATCTCAAGCTTTCAGCGGGAGCCCCACAGATACGCAGTATTTT.

The gene calls are TRBV9 and TRBJ2-6, with a possible D match to TRBD2 (6 bases). The CDR3 has 16 amino acids. V lost 4 bases, J lost 2 bases, and 13 bases lay in between. Germline-derived CDR1 and CDR2 are SGDLS and YYNGEE. The CDR3 loop reads CASSTVLAAGANVLTF. CDR3 DNA: TGTGCCAGCAGCACCGTACTAGCCGCTGGGGCCAACGTCCTGACTTTC.

This chain links TRBV19 with TRBJ1-6, with D perhaps TRBD1 (6 bases). The germline gives CDR1 LNHDA, CDR2 SQIVND (reference sequence). The V end was cut by 10 bases, the J end by 5 bases, with 12 bases between. CDR3 length: 13 amino acids. CDR3 DNA: TGTGCCACCGCACAGGGAAATAATTCACCCCTCCACTTT. Translation gives CATAQGNNSPLHF.

CDR3 nucleotide sequence: TGTGCCAGCAGTGAAAGCGGAGTTGGCGGGGAGCTGTTTTTT. This codes for CASSESGVGGELFF. The chain combines TRBV2 with TRBJ2-2, with a possible D match to TRBD2 (5 bases). Deletions cut 2 bases from V and 7 bases from J, with 11 bases between. Germline V lookup: CDR1 SNHLY, CDR2 FYNNEI. The CDR3 is 14 residues long. Full variable domain (missing parts from reference TRBV2 and TRBJ2-2): EPEVTQTPSHQVTQMGQEVILRCVPISNHLYFYWYRQILGQKVEFLVSFYNNEISEKSEIFDDQFSVERPDGSNFTLKIRSTKLEDSAMYFCASSESGVGGELFFGEGSRLTVL.

The chain uses TRBV5-1 and TRBJ2-1, with TRBD2 as a possible D gene (5 bases). Germline CDR1 SGHRS, CDR2 YFSETQ. The V end was cut by 1 base, the J end by 0 bases, with 11 bases between. The CDR3 spans 16 residues. The CDR3, as DNA: TGCGCCAGCAGCTTGAGTCTAGCCCACTCCTACAATGAGCAGTTCTTC. As protein: CASSLSLAHSYNEQFF.

This sequence joins TRBV28 and TRBJ1-5, with D unclear. From germline, CDR1 is MDHEN and CDR2 SYDVKM. The V end was cut by 3 bases, the J end by 0 bases, with 15 bases between. This CDR3 spans 17 amino acids. The DNA for the CDR3 is TGTGCCAGCAGTTTCGGGGAAACAAGCTATAGCAATCAGCCCCAGCATTTT. Its protein product is CASSFGETSYSNQPQHF.

J is TRBJ2-5 and V is TRBV6-1; 9 nucleotides align to TRBD2. The trim removed 1 base at V and 0 bases at J, leaving 6 bases unmatched. CDR3 length equals 17 residues. Germline values: CDR1 MNHNS, CDR2 SASEGT. As DNA, the CDR3 is TGTGCCAGCAGTGAAGAGGATAGCGGGGGCTACCAAGAGACCCAGTACTTC. This sequence encodes CASSEEDSGGYQETQYF.

This chain links TRBV5-1 with TRBJ1-2; 8 nucleotides align to TRBD1. CDR3 size: 14 residues. Germline CDR1 and CDR2: SGHRS and YFSETQ. After removal of 4 bases from V and 3 bases from J, the junction contained 5 bases not matched to a gene. The CDR3 DNA is TGCGCCAGCAGCCCGACAGGGGAGCACTATGGCTACACCTTC. Protein sequence: CASSPTGEHYGYTF. The full variable domain, in which reference TRBV5-1 and TRBJ1-2 provide the parts outside the CDR3, is KAGVTQTPRYLIKTRGQQVTLSCSPISGHRSVSWYQQTPGQGLQFLFEYFSETQRNKGNFPGRFSGRQFSNSRSEMNVSTLELGDSALYLCASSPTGEHYGYTFGSGTRLTVV.